A single sample is the source of the 5 T cell receptor beta chains below, sequenced in a study of blood T cell repertoires in COVID-19. Profiling relied on immunoSEQ multiplex PCR, and the TCRdb table lists in-frame clones only, not all of them. The sample carries roughly 150,000 clones, approximately 79% recorded once. Source material: peripheral blood. The receptor source for this set is a woman aged 55-70 years with COVID-19, enrolled during active disease.

The V gene is TRBV7-2, the J gene TRBJ2-7, with D possibly being TRBD2 (5 bases). The V end lost 5 bases, the J end lost 6 bases, and 14 bases lay between the germline ends. The germline V gene has CDR1 SGHTA and CDR2 FQGNSA. This CDR3 is built from 13 residues. In DNA form, the CDR3 reads TGTGCCAGCAGCCAACCGACTACAGCCGAGCAGTACTTC. Protein sequence: CASSQPTTAEQYF.

The chain has TRBV6-2 or TRBV6-3 and TRBJ1-6, with 8 positions matching TRBD1. The CDR3 is made up of 14 amino acids. J gave up 9 bases and V 6 bases, and 7 bases lay outside the gene matches. Germline assignment: CDR1 MNHEY and CDR2 SVGEGT. The CDR3 here is CASSGQGRGSPLHF. In DNA, the CDR3 is TGTGCCAGCAGCGGACAGGGACGTGGTTCACCCCTCCACTTT.

About this clone itself: This same CDR3 is encoded by further DNA sequences in the sample. The chain recombines TRBV9 with TRBJ2-1; D is unclear. V lost 2 bases to trimming and J lost 0 bases, with 9 bases between them. The CDR3 sequence is 15 residues long. Germline CDR1 reads SGDLS; CDR2 reads YYNGEE. The CDR3 spells CASSVLASSYNEQFF. The CDR3 DNA sequence: TGTGCCAGCAGCGTGTTAGCTAGCTCCTACAATGAGCAGTTCTTC.

The chain joins TRBV19 to TRBJ1-1, with D possibly being TRBD1 (5 bases). Germline CDR1 and CDR2: LNHDA and SQIVND (reference sequence). Trimming took 5 bases from V and 6 from J, leaving 10 bases between them. The CDR3 sequence is 12 residues long. The CDR3 DNA reads as TGTGCCAGTAGTGGAGGGGTTGCTGAAGCTTTCTTT. It specifies CASSGGVAEAFF.

On this clone itself: This may be a read error, as it is one base from a much larger clone. The CDR3 coding sequence is TGTGCCAGCAGCTTTACAGGGACTGGAAACACCATATATTTT. Translating gives CASSFTGTGNTIYF. The J gene is TRBJ1-3, the V gene TRBV11-2; maybe TRBD1 (6 bases). CDR3 length: 14 residues. Trimming shortened V by 3 bases and J by 2 bases, and 8 bases separated the two germline ends. Germline V gene data show CDR1 as SGHAT and CDR2 as FQNNGV.